This T cell receptor (beta chain) was sequenced in a study of PD-1 blockade in mismatch repair-deficient tumors. Sequencing used immunoSEQ multiplex PCR; TCRdb keeps in-frame clones, though not all of them. The table lists just under 80,000 clones, 65% to 85% of them singletons, with roughly 5.5% in the top ten. Sequences were derived from peripheral blood, sampled 44 weeks after starting pembrolizumab. The clonotype was recovered from an adult with mismatch repair-deficient cancer.

Written as DNA, the CDR3 is TGTGCCAGTAGTATAGGAGCGGTTACCTACGAGCAGTACTTC. Translating gives CASSIGAVTYEQYF. The chain recombines TRBV19 with TRBJ2-7, with TRBD2 as a possible D gene (5 bases). Trimming removed 1 base from V and 2 bases from J, with 9 bases in between. From germline, CDR1 is LNHDA and CDR2 SQIVND (reference sequence). The CDR3 runs 14 residues.